One sample yielded the 20 T cell receptor beta chains listed below, sequenced in a study of blood T cells in healthy people across ages. For the second PCR, which ran for 7 to 11 cycles, a sample-barcoded 5' primer and a J-beta primer mix were used. TCRdb passed the 5' RACE reads through MiXCR, listing each CDR3 protein once. Among 800,000 to 1,300,000 distinct CDR3 sequences listed, less than 25% were seen once. In addition, the sample was reused for a study of T cells of mothers and their children.

Source material: blood. The receptors were gathered from a girl aged 2-10 years in good health.

The chain links TRBV11-2 to TRBJ1-6, with D uncertain. V was shortened by 2 bases and J by 10 bases, with 15 bases between the two germline ends. The germline gives CDR1 SGHAT, CDR2 FQNNGV. This CDR3 spans 15 amino acids. The CDR3 coding sequence is TGTGCCAGCAGCTTATCCGGGAAGATTGTATCACCCCTCCACTTT. This encodes CASSLSGKIVSPLHF.

This clonotype was observed a few times. The genes are TRBV7-2 and TRBJ2-7, with 11 positions matching TRBD2. The CDR3 covers 18 residues. V lost 5 bases, J lost 2 bases, and 14 bases stayed unmatched. CDR1 SGHTA and CDR2 FQGNSA come from the germline V gene. CDR3: CASSTDPGLADITYEQYF. The CDR3 DNA reads as TGTGCCAGCAGCACAGACCCGGGACTAGCGGATATAACCTACGAGCAGTACTTC.

This clonotype was counted a few times. The chain carries TRBV20-1 and TRBJ2-5, with D maybe TRBD1 (6 bases). The J call may be faulty, since TRBJ2-1 better matches the DNA end. The CDR3 is 14 amino acids. Looked up from germline, CDR1 is DFQATT and CDR2 is SNEGSKA (reference sequence). The CDR3 coding sequence is TGCAGTGCCCCAGGACAGAGCTGGGTCAATGAGCAGTTCTTC. Its protein product is CSAPGQSWVNEQFF.

A few counts support this clonotype. This rearrangement joins TRBV7-9 to TRBJ2-7, with 8 bases lining up with TRBD2. The CDR3 totals 14 residues. In germline, CDR1 is SEHNR, CDR2 FQNEAQ (reference sequence). Germline trimming cut 5 bases from V and 3 bases from J; bases unmatched to any gene: 6. CDR3 in DNA: TGTGCCAGCAGCACCTCACTAGCGGTCTACGAGCAGTACTTC. Amino acids: CASSTSLAVYEQYF.

This clonotype was seen a single time. The V call is TRBV7-9, the J call TRBJ2-4, with TRBD1 matching 8 bases. The germline gives CDR1 SEHNR, CDR2 FQNEAQ (reference sequence). The CDR3 consists of 18 residues. J was trimmed by 2 bases and V by 5 bases; bases with no gene match: 14. The DNA of the CDR3 is TGTGCCAGCAGCCAAGAAGGAGGCAGGGGGCTGACCAAAAACATTCAGTACTTC. Amino acids: CASSQEGGRGLTKNIQYF.

The V call is TRBV20-1, the J call TRBJ2-1, with unresolved D. V was shortened by 6 bases and J by 0 bases, with 3 bases between the two germline ends. Germline V lookup: CDR1 DFQATT, CDR2 SNEGSKA (reference sequence). This CDR3 has 11 residues. CDR3 in amino acids: CSATSYNEQFF. The DNA of the CDR3 is TGCAGTGCCACCTCCTACAATGAGCAGTTCTTC.

In its sample, this clonotype was seen a few times. This sequence joins TRBV20-1 and TRBJ2-3, with a possible D match to TRBD2 (6 bases). CDR3 length: 14 residues. The germline V gene encodes CDR1 DFQATT and CDR2 SNEGSKA (reference sequence). Trimming removed 7 bases at V and 3 bases at J, with 17 bases between. CDR3: CSVPPAGRTDTQYF. For the CDR3, the DNA is TGCAGTGTCCCCCCAGCGGGCCGAACAGATACGCAGTATTTT.

This clonotype was recorded a few times. The rearrangement links TRBV5-1 to TRBJ2-2; maybe TRBD1 (6 bases). V was shortened by 0 bases and J by 4 bases, with 7 bases between the two germline ends. The CDR3 has 14 amino acids. From germline, CDR1 is SGHRS and CDR2 YFSETQ. CDR3 protein: CASSLDRVTGELFF. For the CDR3, the DNA is TGCGCCAGCAGCTTGGACAGGGTCACCGGGGAGCTGTTTTTT.

In this sample, this clonotype turned up a few times. V is TRBV29-1 and J is TRBJ2-5; no reliable D call. There are 13 residues in the CDR3. Germline V gene sequence: CDR1 SQVTM, CDR2 ANQGSEA. V gave up 3 bases and J gave up 0 bases, with 8 bases separating them. The CDR3 nucleotides are TGCAGCGTTGAGAGCCCCAACCAAGAGACCCAGTACTTC. Amino acids: CSVESPNQETQYF.

This clonotype was counted a few times. The chain has TRBV2 and TRBJ2-1; a weak D match, TRBD2 (6 bases). The germline gives CDR1 SNHLY, CDR2 FYNNEI. The CDR3 is 17 amino acids. V was pared by 3 bases and J by 0 bases, with 15 bases between. This CDR3 is CASSEQDTSSSYNEQFF. DNA for the CDR3: TGTGCCAGCAGTGAGCAAGATACTAGCAGCTCCTACAATGAGCAGTTCTTC.

The chain combines TRBV10-3 with TRBJ2-7; D perhaps matches TRBD2 (5 bases). Trimming left V 5 bases short and J 0 bases short, with 11 bases between. There are 14 residues in the CDR3. The germline CDR1 and CDR2 sequences are ENHRY and SYGVKD. The CDR3 is CAISRTGSSYEQYF. CDR3 sequence (DNA): TGTGCCATCAGTAGGACGGGGAGCTCCTACGAGCAGTACTTC.

The chain is built from TRBV12-3 or TRBV12-4 and TRBJ1-5, with D unclear. V lost 3 bases, J lost 0 bases, and 6 bases lay in between. There are 14 residues in the CDR3. The CDR3, as DNA: TGTGCCAGCAGTTTGGGCAGTAGCAATCAGCCCCAGCATTTT. The encoded protein is CASSLGSSNQPQHF.

The gene calls are TRBV10-2 and TRBJ2-5; tentatively, D is TRBD1 or TRBD2 (6 bases each). The germline gives CDR1 WSHSY, CDR2 SAAADI. V was clipped by 7 bases and J by 2 bases, with 17 bases between them. This CDR3 is 15 amino acids long. The CDR3 DNA follows: TGCGCCAGCAACAGGGACGGGGGACCACAAGAGACCCAGTACTTC. Amino acids: CASNRDGGPQETQYF.

This clonotype was recorded only once. The chain carries TRBV20-1 and TRBJ2-5; 11 bases are shared with TRBD2. Germline assignment: CDR1 DFQATT and CDR2 SNEGSKA (reference sequence). The V and J ends lost 6 bases and 1 base, in that order; junction bases with no gene match: 4. This CDR3 is 14 amino acids long. The CDR3 DNA reads TGCAGTGCCATACTAGCGGGAGCCCAAGAGACCCAGTACTTC. Translating gives CSAILAGAQETQYF.

The chain recombines TRBV28 with TRBJ1-2; TRBD1 matches at 9 bases. The V and J ends lost 2 bases and 4 bases, in that order; junction bases with no gene match: 5. Looked up from germline, CDR1 is MDHEN and CDR2 is SYDVKM. This CDR3 region has 15 residues. The CDR3 loop reads CASSLLGTGFYGYTF. The DNA of the CDR3 is TGTGCCAGCAGTTTACTAGGGACAGGGTTCTATGGCTACACCTTC.

The V and J genes are TRBV11-2 and TRBJ2-1; D gene unclear. Germline V gene data show CDR1 as SGHAT and CDR2 as FQNNGV. This CDR3 region has 16 residues. The V and J ends lost 5 bases and 4 bases respectively, with 18 bases between them. The CDR3 loop is CASSPTTHPLYNEQFF. The CDR3 bases are TGTGCCAGCAGCCCTACGACCCACCCCCTATACAATGAGCAGTTCTTC.

This clonotype was observed a few times. The chain is built from TRBV3-1 and TRBJ2-5; TRBD1 aligns across 7 bases. Germline CDR1 reads LGHDT; CDR2 reads YNNKEL (reference sequence). The CDR3 is 15 amino acids. After removal of 4 bases from V and 1 base from J, the junction contained 6 bases not matched to a gene. CDR3 loop: CASSPFRTGQETQYF. In DNA form, the CDR3 reads TGTGCCAGCAGCCCGTTCCGGACAGGCCAAGAGACCCAGTACTTC.

The rearrangement links TRBV25-1 to TRBJ2-7, with 11 bases matching TRBD1. Germline CDR1 reads MGHDK; CDR2 reads SYGVNS. This CDR3 is built from 14 residues. J gave up 11 bases and V 5 bases, and 11 bases lay outside the gene matches. The CDR3 region is CASSPGQGVIEKYF. In DNA, the CDR3 is TGTGCCAGCAGTCCGGGACAGGGGGTAATTGAGAAGTACTTC.

With respect to this clonotype: One junction end does not reproduce the germline sequence, and a read error may be involved. The chain couples TRBV11-2 to TRBJ2-7, with D possibly TRBD2 on 5 matching bases. The CDR3 contains 15 residues. Germline V gives CDR1 SGHAT, CDR2 FQNNGV. The CDR3 reads CASSLALAYSYEQYF. The CDR3 nucleotides read TGTGCCAGCAGTTTAGCCCTAGCCTACTCCTACGAGCAGTACTTC.

The table lists this clonotype with a few counts. This chain links TRBV7-2 with TRBJ1-1, with D tentatively TRBD1 (6 bases). From germline, CDR1 is SGHTA and CDR2 FQGNSA. With 4 bases removed from V and 9 bases from J, the gap between germline ends came to 18 bases. The length of the CDR3 is 14 residues. The CDR3 spells CASSSAFGGTKAFF. The CDR3, as DNA: TGTGCCAGCAGCTCCGCTTTTGGCGGGACAAAAGCTTTCTTT.